Listed here are 27 T cell receptor beta chains from one sample, sequenced in a study of blood T cells in healthy people across ages. A J-beta primer mix and a sample-barcoded 5' primer were used in a second PCR of about 7 to 12 cycles. One entry per CDR3 protein results from TCRdb running MiXCR on the 5' RACE reads. The repertoire holds some 850,000 distinct CDR3 sequences, with roughly 24% as singletons. These sequences were also reported in another study, on T cells of mothers and their children.

Material: blood. These receptors all stem from a boy aged 10-17 years in good health.

A word on this clonotype: At one of its ends the junction is not consistent with the germline gene, which may arise from a read error. This rearrangement joins TRBV27 to TRBJ2-3; 13 bases are a match to TRBD2. Germline V gives CDR1 MNHEY, CDR2 SMNVEV (reference sequence). The CDR3 length is 17 residues. The CDR3 is CANSPYRTSGGTDTQYF. The CDR3 DNA reads TGTGCCAACAGTCCTTACCGGACTAGCGGGGGAACAGATACGCAGTATTTT.

This clonotype was seen more than once but under ten times. This chain connects TRBV3-1 to TRBJ2-5; no reliable D call. Trimming stripped 0 bases from V and 6 bases from J, with 5 bases between. The CDR3 has 12 amino acids. The V gene's germline CDR1 is LGHDT and CDR2 YNNKEL (reference sequence). The CDR3: CASSQDPQTQYF. DNA of the CDR3: TGTGCCAGCAGCCAAGATCCCCAGACCCAGTACTTC.

V and J are TRBV11-2 and TRBJ2-5; D is uncertain. CDR3 length equals 13 residues. The V and J ends lost 2 bases and 11 bases respectively, with 15 bases between them. Germline V gives CDR1 SGHAT, CDR2 FQNNGV. CDR3 in DNA: TGTGCCAGCAGCTTAAACCTGGGCTTAGAGCAGTACTTC. It is translated as CASSLNLGLEQYF.

This sequence joins TRBV30 and TRBJ2-1; D is undetermined. CDR1 is GTSNPN, CDR2 SVGIG, per germline (reference sequence). The CDR3 is made up of 10 amino acids. V shed 4 bases and J shed 5 bases, with 3 bases lying between them. The CDR3 sequence is CAWTHNEQFF. The CDR3 DNA is TGTGCCTGGACCCACAATGAGCAGTTCTTC.

This clonotype has a handful of counts. The chain couples TRBV18 to TRBJ2-2; tentative D call: TRBD1 (5 bases). The V gene's germline CDR1 is KGHSH and CDR2 LQKENI. V was clipped by 4 bases and J by 3 bases, with 12 bases between them. This CDR3 is 15 amino acids long. DNA for the CDR3: TGTGCCAGCTCACGCAGGGCTGAGGACACCGGGGAGCTGTTTTTT. Its translation is CASSRRAEDTGELFF.

The chain recombines TRBV2 with TRBJ1-2; no clear D. Looked up from germline, CDR1 is SNHLY and CDR2 is FYNNEI. V was clipped by 3 bases and J by 4 bases, with 12 bases between them. The CDR3 covers 14 residues. The CDR3 here is CASSETVSGYGYTF. CDR3 coding DNA: TGTGCCAGCAGTGAGACGGTGTCGGGCTATGGCTACACCTTC.

This clonotype was found a few times. The chain combines TRBV20-1 with TRBJ2-1; 8 nucleotides match TRBD2. Germline V gene data show CDR1 as DFQATT and CDR2 as SNEGSKA (reference sequence). This CDR3 has 14 residues. V was clipped by 5 bases and J by 2 bases; unmatched bases: 5. The CDR3 region has the DNA TGCAGTGCTTATCCGGGACTAGCCTACAATGAGCAGTTCTTC. This sequence encodes CSAYPGLAYNEQFF.

This clonotype has only a few counts. As DNA, the CDR3 is TGTGCCTGGAGTACCGTAGGCAACGAGCAGTTCTTC. Amino acids: CAWSTVGNEQFF. This rearrangement joins TRBV30 to TRBJ2-5, with D unresolved. The J call may be incorrect, as the DNA end agrees better with TRBJ2-1. The V gene's germline CDR1 is GTSNPN and CDR2 SVGIG (reference sequence). This CDR3 contains 12 residues.

The V call is TRBV2, the J call TRBJ2-5, with TRBD2 as a possible D gene (6 bases). The V and J ends lost 6 bases and 11 bases respectively, with 19 bases between them. The CDR3 runs to 13 residues. Germline lookup yields CDR1 SNHLY and CDR2 FYNNEI. CDR3 in amino acids: CASRGTYVFGQYF. DNA for the CDR3: TGTGCCAGCAGGGGGACTTACGTTTTTGGGCAGTACTTC.

This clonotype was seen more than once but under ten times. The V and J genes are TRBV25-1 and TRBJ2-3; TRBD2 matches 12 bases. The germline gives CDR1 MGHDK, CDR2 SYGVNS. J lost 2 bases, V lost 9 bases, and 3 bases had no gene match. The CDR3 length is 14 residues. Written as DNA, the CDR3 is TGTGCCAGTCGGACTAGCGGGGACACAGATACGCAGTATTTT. Protein: CASRTSGDTDTQYF.

The chain is built from TRBV2 and TRBJ2-5; TRBD1 matches at 7 bases. Germline lookup yields CDR1 SNHLY and CDR2 FYNNEI. Trimming cost V 5 bases and J 2 bases; bases outside gene matches: 11. The CDR3 loop spans 16 amino acids. CDR3 nucleotide sequence: TGTGCCAGCAGTCTCTCTGACAGGGTGCTTCAAGAGACCCAGTACTTC. This sequence encodes CASSLSDRVLQETQYF.

This clonotype appeared a few times. The rearrangement uses TRBV20-1 and TRBJ2-5, with 9 bases aligning to TRBD2. The DNA end is more similar to TRBJ2-1, so the J call may be wrong. Germline lookup yields CDR1 DFQATT and CDR2 SNEGSKA (reference sequence). CDR3 size: 15 residues. The CDR3 loop is CSARDSGAGGGEQFF. The CDR3 DNA follows: TGCAGTGCTAGAGATTCCGGAGCGGGGGGCGGTGAGCAGTTCTTC.

This sequence joins TRBV14 and TRBJ2-7; 11 nucleotides match TRBD2. The CDR3 contains 18 residues. CDR1 is SGHDN and CDR2 is FVKESK in the germline V gene. J lost 2 bases, V lost 4 bases, and 13 bases had no gene match. The chain's CDR3 is CASSLSVISGRATYEQYF. DNA for the CDR3: TGTGCCAGCAGCCTAAGTGTGATTAGCGGGAGGGCGACCTACGAGCAGTACTTC.

The V call is TRBV3-1, the J call TRBJ1-5; D is perhaps TRBD1 (5 bases). V was trimmed by 2 bases and J by 4 bases, leaving 12 bases between them. Germline CDR1 LGHDT, CDR2 YNNKEL (reference sequence). The CDR3 loop spans 15 amino acids. The CDR3, as DNA: TGTGCCAGCAGCCAAAGTTCTCGGGGGAATCAGCCCCAGCATTTT. Protein product: CASSQSSRGNQPQHF.

This chain uses TRBV20-1 with TRBJ2-3, with TRBD2 identical over 9 bases. Trimming took 1 base from V and 2 from J; bases not matched to a gene: 10. The germline V gene encodes CDR1 DFQATT and CDR2 SNEGSKA (reference sequence). The CDR3 spans 17 residues. The CDR3 protein is CSARGTAGGFPTDTQYF. In DNA form, the CDR3 reads TGCAGTGCTAGAGGTACAGCGGGGGGATTCCCCACAGATACGCAGTATTTT.

This clonotype came up a few times. The chain combines TRBV27 with TRBJ2-5; 8 positions agree with TRBD1. V gave up 6 bases and J gave up 2 bases; unmatched junction bases: 11. This CDR3 comprises 16 residues. The germline gives CDR1 MNHEY, CDR2 SMNVEV (reference sequence). DNA of the CDR3: TGTGCCAGCAGCCCCCGACAGGGGAGGCTTCAAGAGACCCAGTACTTC. It codes for CASSPRQGRLQETQYF.

The CDR3 loop reads CASSLTKGPGLGSYEQYF. DNA for the CDR3: TGTGCCAGCAGCTTGACTAAAGGGCCGGGTCTCGGCTCCTACGAGCAGTACTTC. The chain joins TRBV5-5 to TRBJ2-5; D ambiguous. The assigned J gene may be wrong: the sequence end matches TRBJ2-7 better. The CDR3 is made up of 18 amino acids. CDR1 is SGHKS and CDR2 is YYEKEE in the germline V gene (reference sequence).

This clonotype was seen a few times. The chain combines TRBV28 with TRBJ1-3; no definite D call. CDR3 length: 15 amino acids. CDR1 is MDHEN and CDR2 is SYDVKM in the germline V gene. Trimming cost V 7 bases and J 4 bases, with 17 bases left between them. DNA of the CDR3: TGTGCCAGCACTCCCGGCGGCACCACCGGAAACACCATATATTTT. Translation gives CASTPGGTTGNTIYF.

The chain is built from TRBV6-5 and TRBJ2-1, with D perhaps TRBD1 (5 bases). V was trimmed by 5 bases and J by 4 bases, leaving 12 bases between them. This CDR3 spans 14 amino acids. Germline assignment: CDR1 MNHEY and CDR2 SVGAGI. The CDR3 bases are TGTGCCAGCAGTGAACGACAGTTATACAATGAGCAGTTCTTC. This sequence encodes CASSERQLYNEQFF.

V gene TRBV20-1 combines with J gene TRBJ2-5; 10 bases agree with TRBD2. The CDR3 totals 19 residues. The germline gives CDR1 DFQATT, CDR2 SNEGSKA (reference sequence). The J segment lost 0 bases and the V segment lost 0 bases, leaving 13 bases of the junction unmatched. CDR3 nucleotides: TGCAGTGCTAGAGATTCCGAGCGGGGGGGCAGGCGTGACCAAGAGACCCAGTACTTC. Residues: CSARDSERGGRRDQETQYF.

V and J are TRBV5-1 and TRBJ2-5, with 9 bases that match TRBD2. Near its end, the DNA agrees better with TRBJ2-1, so the J call may be wrong. This CDR3 comprises 16 residues. CDR1 is SGHRS, CDR2 YFSETQ, per germline. CDR3 amino acids: CASSLARLAGSNEQFF. The CDR3 region has the DNA TGCGCCAGCAGCTTGGCACGGCTAGCGGGGAGCAATGAGCAGTTCTTC.

V gene TRBV6-4 combines with J gene TRBJ2-4; TRBD1 aligns across 9 bases. The CDR3 loop spans 15 amino acids. Trimming removed 10 bases from V and 6 bases from J; junction bases left unmatched: 13. Per the germline V gene, CDR1 is MRHNA and CDR2 is SNTAGT. CDR3 protein: CATTRDREEGNIQYF. The CDR3 DNA reads as TGTGCCACGACCCGGGACAGGGAGGAAGGAAACATTCAGTACTTC.

The chain carries TRBV27 and TRBJ2-3, with a weak D call TRBD2 (6 bases). V was cut by 6 bases and J by 6 bases, with 19 bases left in between. This CDR3 has 15 amino acids. Germline V CDR1 and CDR2: MNHEY, SMNVEV (reference sequence). The CDR3, as DNA: TGTGCCAGCAGCTGGGCCTACGGGGGTAGGGATACGCAGTATTTT. As protein: CASSWAYGGRDTQYF.

This clonotype was counted only a few times. This rearrangement joins TRBV20-1 to TRBJ2-1, with TRBD2 matching 11 bases. CDR3 length equals 15 residues. Germline CDR1 reads DFQATT; CDR2 reads SNEGSKA (reference sequence). The ends lost 6 bases at V and 8 bases at J; junction bases unmatched: 12. The CDR3 sequence is CSAPMTSGDMDEQFF. The CDR3 bases are TGCAGTGCCCCGATGACTAGCGGGGACATGGATGAGCAGTTCTTC.

V is TRBV6-2 or TRBV6-3 and J is TRBJ1-5, with D possibly matching TRBD1 (6 bases). V lost 10 bases to trimming and J lost 5 bases, with 12 bases between them. Germline CDR1 MNHEY, CDR2 SVGEGT. The CDR3 contains 12 residues. The CDR3 region has the DNA TGTGCCACCTGGGAGGGGGATCAGCCCCAGCATTTT. Encoded protein: CATWEGDQPQHF.

V usage is TRBV20-1 and J usage is TRBJ2-1, with unresolved D. The CDR3 runs 11 residues. V dropped 8 bases and J dropped 6 bases, with 11 bases sitting between them. The germline gives CDR1 DFQATT, CDR2 SNEGSKA (reference sequence). The CDR3 nucleotides are TGCAGTCGAAATCTGGGCAATGAGCAGTTCTTC. This encodes CSRNLGNEQFF.

This clonotype was counted ten times or more. The chain employs TRBV4-1 and TRBJ2-1, with TRBD2 identical over 10 bases. The length of the CDR3 is 15 residues. CDR1 is MGHRA and CDR2 is YSYEKL in the germline V gene. The J segment lost 2 bases and the V segment lost 4 bases, leaving 2 bases of the junction unmatched. CDR3 amino acids: CASSPLAGAYNEQFF. The DNA for the CDR3 is TGCGCCAGCAGCCCCCTAGCGGGGGCCTACAATGAGCAGTTCTTC.